This passage covers 25 T cell receptor beta chains from one sample sequenced in a study of cytomegalovirus exposure and HLA in healthy donors. A multiplex PCR was run with 60 Vbeta primers and 13 Jbeta primers. Sequenced by immunoSEQ multiplex PCR; TCRdb stores in-frame clones only, minus some. The sample has about 210,000 clones; around 79% are singletons. Material: PBMCs. Receptor source: a male donor in good health and CMV-seropositive.

This clone has a handful of counts. The rearrangement links TRBV4-3 to TRBJ2-1; D gene unclear. Germline CDR1 and CDR2: LGHNA and YSLEER. CDR3 size: 15 residues. V was cut by 4 bases and J by 0 bases, with 10 bases left in between. Here the CDR3 DNA reads TGCGCCAGCAGCCTCCGGGTCCGCTCCTACAATGAGCAGTTCTTC. It translates to CASSLRVRSYNEQFF.

The chain joins TRBV7-6 to TRBJ1-4; D possibly corresponds to TRBD1 (5 bases). CDR3 length equals 18 residues. Trimming stripped 1 base from V and 4 bases from J, with 19 bases between. CDR1 is SGHVS and CDR2 is FNYEAQ in the germline V gene. CDR3 coding DNA: TGTGCCAGCAGCTTAGGCACAGGTAGAGAAGGGATTAATGAAAAACTGTTTTTT. Amino acids: CASSLGTGREGINEKLFF.

The V and J genes are TRBV19 and TRBJ1-1, with a weak D call TRBD1 (6 bases). Germline V gene sequence: CDR1 LNHDA, CDR2 SQIVND (reference sequence). V lost 5 bases, J lost 4 bases, and 14 bases lay in between. There are 14 residues in the CDR3. The CDR3 here is CASSPQPQGTEAFF. The CDR3 bases are TGTGCCAGTAGTCCACAGCCACAGGGCACTGAAGCTTTCTTT.

V is TRBV25-1 and J is TRBJ2-2; D is ambiguous. CDR1 is MGHDK, CDR2 SYGVNS, per germline. The CDR3 has 16 amino acids. Trimming removed 6 bases from V and 0 bases from J, with 14 bases in between. The DNA of the CDR3 is TGTGCCAGCAGACCCGGGTGGAGAGCGAACACCGGGGAGCTGTTTTTT. Translated, it gives CASRPGWRANTGELFF.

CDR3 protein: CASSFLDRGNQPQHF. In nucleotides, the CDR3 is TGTGCCAGCAGTTTTCTGGACAGGGGCAATCAGCCCCAGCATTTT. This rearrangement joins TRBV28 to TRBJ1-5; the match to TRBD1 covers 8 bases. Trimming at V came to 3 bases and at J to 2 bases, leaving 3 bases not matched to a gene. Germline CDR1 MDHEN, CDR2 SYDVKM. The CDR3 loop spans 15 amino acids.

J is TRBJ2-6 and V is TRBV7-3, with 14 positions matching TRBD2. V lost 2 bases to trimming and J lost 4 bases; unmatched junction nucleotides: 7. The germline V gene has CDR1 SGHTA and CDR2 FQGTGA. The CDR3 runs to 19 residues. The DNA of the CDR3 is TGTGCCAGCAGCTTATTGGGACTAGCGGGAGTGGAAGGGGCCAACGTCCTGACTTTC. Its translation is CASSLLGLAGVEGANVLTF.

The chain couples TRBV7-3 to TRBJ2-5, with D possibly being TRBD1 (5 bases). Germline CDR1 and CDR2: SGHTA and FQGTGA. This CDR3 comprises 15 residues. V lost 1 base to trimming and J lost 2 bases, with 11 bases between them. The CDR3 is CASSLIPDKQETQYF. Here the CDR3 DNA reads TGTGCCAGCAGCTTAATCCCGGACAAACAAGAGACCCAGTACTTC.

The V and J genes are TRBV6-5 and TRBJ1-5, with 7 bases matching TRBD1. After removal of 2 bases from V and 1 base from J, the junction contained 2 bases not matched to a gene. Looked up from germline, CDR1 is MNHEY and CDR2 is SVGAGI. This CDR3 has 15 residues. The CDR3 DNA reads TGTGCCAGCAGTTACGAAGGGGGCAGCAATCAGCCCCAGCATTTT. Its translation: CASSYEGGSNQPQHF.

This clone was counted between two and nine times. V is TRBV19 and J is TRBJ2-7; D might be TRBD1 (6 bases). CDR1 and CDR2 (germline): LNHDA, SQIVND (reference sequence). V was trimmed by 7 bases and J by 3 bases, leaving 16 bases between them. The CDR3 length is 14 residues. The CDR3 DNA follows: TGTGCCAGTAAGGACAGCGCAGGTAGCTACGAGCAGTACTTC. This translates into CASKDSAGSYEQYF.

The chain joins TRBV9 to TRBJ2-5; D is unresolved. Trimming removed 0 bases from V and 4 bases from J, with 10 bases in between. The V gene's germline CDR1 is SGDLS and CDR2 YYNGEE. The CDR3 runs 14 residues. The CDR3: CASSVASFGETQYF. Written as DNA, the CDR3 is TGTGCCAGCAGCGTAGCTTCTTTCGGAGAGACCCAGTACTTC.

The chain recombines TRBV7-2 with TRBJ1-2; D not resolved. The germline CDR1 and CDR2 sequences are SGHTA and FQGNSA. This CDR3 is 14 amino acids long. The germline V and J ends were trimmed by 5 bases and 4 bases, with 14 bases remaining between them. The CDR3 is CASSVGGKTYGYTF. DNA of the CDR3: TGTGCCAGCAGCGTGGGAGGGAAGACCTATGGCTACACCTTC.

Worth noting for this clone: The sample contains more than one DNA sequence encoding this CDR3. The gene calls are TRBV7-6 and TRBJ2-3; weak D call: TRBD2 (5 bases). The CDR3 consists of 15 residues. In germline, CDR1 is SGHVS, CDR2 FNYEAQ. V dropped 0 bases and J dropped 0 bases, with 7 bases sitting between them. This CDR3 reads CASSLAGASTDTQYF. Written as DNA, the CDR3 is TGTGCCAGCAGCTTAGCGGGAGCTAGCACAGATACGCAGTATTTT.

The chain combines TRBV30 with TRBJ2-3; TRBD2 agrees at 8 bases. V shed 4 bases and J 3 bases; nucleotides not matched to a gene: 9. This CDR3 has 15 amino acids. Germline CDR1 reads GTSNPN; CDR2 reads SVGIG (reference sequence). The CDR3 DNA is TGTGCCTGGACCGGGTGGAGCGGGAGAACAGATACGCAGTATTTT. Translating it yields CAWTGWSGRTDTQYF.

This chain joins TRBV18 and TRBJ1-5; possible D gene TRBD1, 5 bases. The CDR3 is 13 residues long. V gave up 4 bases and J gave up 4 bases, with 8 bases separating them. CDR1 is KGHSH, CDR2 LQKENI, per germline. The chain's CDR3 is CASSRGWNQPQHF. In DNA, the CDR3 is TGTGCCAGCTCACGGGGCTGGAATCAGCCCCAGCATTTT. The entire variable domain, with the rest obtained from reference TRBV18 and TRBJ1-5, is as follows: NAGVMQNPRHLVRRRGQEARLRCSPMKGHSHVYWYRQLPEEGLKFMVYLQKENIIDESGMPKERFSAEFPKEGPSILRIQQVVRGDSAAYFCASSRGWNQPQHFGDGTRLSIL.

V usage is TRBV29-1 and J usage is TRBJ1-5, with TRBD1 matching 8 bases. V lost 6 bases, J lost 6 bases, and 4 bases stayed unmatched. This CDR3 is built from 12 residues. Germline CDR1 reads SQVTM; CDR2 reads ANQGSEA. The CDR3 loop is CSVGQVGQPQHF. In nucleotides, the CDR3 is TGCAGCGTGGGACAGGTAGGTCAGCCCCAGCATTTT.

The chain combines TRBV4-2 with TRBJ2-1; 9 bases agree with TRBD2. CDR3 length: 16 amino acids. Germline assignment: CDR1 LGHNA and CDR2 YNFKEQ. With 0 bases clipped from V and 5 bases from J, the junction kept 5 bases outside the gene matches. The CDR3, as DNA: TGTGCCAGCAGCCAAGAGGGGCTAGCGGGGAACAATGAGCAGTTCTTC. It translates to CASSQEGLAGNNEQFF.

The V call is TRBV2, the J call TRBJ1-5, with a possible D match to TRBD1 (6 bases). This CDR3 spans 14 amino acids. CDR1 is SNHLY and CDR2 is FYNNEI in the germline V gene. Between the trimmed V and J ends, which lost 4 bases and 9 bases, there was a span of 16 bases. DNA of the CDR3: TGTGCCAGCAGTGGGGGCATTCAGGGGTCGCCCCAGCATTTT. As protein: CASSGGIQGSPQHF.

The J gene is TRBJ2-7, the V gene TRBV9; 7 nucleotides line up with TRBD2. The CDR3 has 15 amino acids. The trim removed 2 bases at V and 7 bases at J, leaving 12 bases unmatched. Germline V gives CDR1 SGDLS, CDR2 YYNGEE. The CDR3: CASSVDHTGGREQYF. CDR3 DNA: TGTGCCAGCAGCGTTGACCACACGGGGGGTAGGGAGCAGTACTTC.

In this sample, this clone turned up once. The V and J genes are TRBV10-3 and TRBJ2-5, with TRBD2 matching over 13 bases. Trimming at V came to 10 bases and at J to 5 bases, leaving 10 bases not matched to a gene. CDR1 is ENHRY, CDR2 SYGVKD, per germline. The CDR3 totals 15 residues. The CDR3 DNA sequence: TGTGCCAGCCGAGTGGAACTAGCGGGAGGGGAGACCCAGTACTTC. Residues: CASRVELAGGETQYF.

This clone has just one count. CDR3 DNA: TGCGCCAGCAGCCAAGATCTGGGGCCTAATGAAAAACTGTTTTTT. Residues: CASSQDLGPNEKLFF. The V gene is TRBV4-3, the J gene TRBJ1-4, with D tentatively TRBD1 (5 bases). From germline, CDR1 is LGHNA and CDR2 YSLEER. CDR3 size: 15 residues. V lost 0 bases to trimming and J lost 3 bases, with 8 bases between them.

The rearrangement links TRBV5-4 to TRBJ1-5, with no clear D. Germline lookup yields CDR1 SGHNT and CDR2 YYREEE (reference sequence). The CDR3 runs 16 residues. Trimming stripped 3 bases from V and 2 bases from J, with 15 bases between. CDR3 residues: CASSSRSGRGNQPQHF. Here the CDR3 DNA reads TGTGCCAGCAGCTCAAGGTCGGGAAGAGGCAATCAGCCCCAGCATTTT.

This chain joins TRBV4-1 and TRBJ1-4; D call uncertain. This CDR3 is built from 16 residues. Between the trimmed V and J ends, which lost 0 bases and 8 bases, there was a span of 16 bases. The V gene's germline CDR1 is MGHRA and CDR2 YSYEKL. CDR3 sequence reads: CASSQDIAALGEKLFF. Here the CDR3 DNA reads TGCGCCAGCAGCCAAGATATAGCGGCTCTAGGAGAAAAACTGTTTTTT.

This clone was seen a single time. V gene TRBV2 combines with J gene TRBJ1-2; D is unresolved. CDR3 length: 13 residues. Trimming removed 1 base at V and 5 bases at J, with 8 bases between. CDR1 and CDR2 from the germline V gene are SNHLY and FYNNEI. CDR3 protein: CASSEEARYGYTF. CDR3 nucleotide sequence: TGTGCCAGCAGTGAAGAGGCGAGGTATGGCTACACCTTC.

This rearrangement joins TRBV18 to TRBJ2-5; D unclear. The J call may not be correct, given that the DNA end is closer to TRBJ2-7. The CDR3 has 11 residues. Germline lookup yields CDR1 KGHSH and CDR2 LQKENI. The CDR3: CASQTENEQYF. Here the CDR3 DNA reads TGTGCCAGCCAAACCGAAAACGAGCAGTACTTC.

CDR3 protein: CASSLLGHEQYF. The DNA of the CDR3 is TGTGCCAGCAGCCTACTAGGCCACGAGCAGTACTTC. The chain recombines TRBV27 with TRBJ2-5; D is perhaps TRBD2 (5 bases). The last part of the DNA fits TRBJ2-7 better; the J call may be wrong. The germline CDR1 and CDR2 sequences are MNHEY and SMNVEV (reference sequence). This CDR3 comprises 12 residues.